What follows are 14 T cell receptor beta chains derived from one specimen sequenced in a study of siplizumab effects on memory and regulatory T cells. Profiled with immunoSEQ multiplex PCR; TCRdb holds only in-frame clones, not every one. The sample contains under 140,000 clones, around nine tenths of which appear only once. The specimen sequenced was CD4+ T cells sorted from blood. The source of these receptors is a human donor in good health.

The J gene is TRBJ2-5, the V gene TRBV19; TRBD2 agrees at 12 bases. The germline gives CDR1 LNHDA, CDR2 SQIVND (reference sequence). This CDR3 is built from 16 residues. The J segment lost 2 bases and the V segment lost 3 bases, leaving 4 bases of the junction unmatched. CDR3 region: CASSISLAGGQETQYF. DNA of the CDR3: TGTGCCAGTAGTATTTCTCTAGCGGGAGGGCAAGAGACCCAGTACTTC. The variable domain in full, completed from reference TRBV19 and TRBJ2-5, reads DGGITQSPKYLFRKEGQNVTLSCEQNLNHDAMYWYRQDPGQGLRLIYYSQIVNDFQKGDIAEGYSVSREKKESFPLTVTSAQKNPTAFYLCASSISLAGGQETQYFGPGTRLLVL.

The chain joins TRBV6-1 to TRBJ2-7; D is unresolved. CDR3 length equals 15 residues. From germline, CDR1 is MNHNS and CDR2 SASEGT. Trimming cost V 3 bases and J 0 bases, with 12 bases left between them. CDR3: CASSESDRSSYEQYF. CDR3 nucleotides: TGTGCCAGCAGTGAGTCTGACCGGAGCTCCTACGAGCAGTACTTC.

This chain links TRBV5-1 with TRBJ1-3; D is ambiguous. CDR1 SGHRS and CDR2 YFSETQ come from the germline V gene. This CDR3 contains 15 residues. With 1 base removed from V and 4 bases from J, the gap between germline ends came to 12 bases. For the CDR3, the DNA is TGCGCCAGCAGCTTGACTCCGGTGGGAGGAAACACCATATATTTT. This encodes CASSLTPVGGNTIYF.

The rearrangement joins TRBV9 to TRBJ1-3; a possible D gene is TRBD1 (5 bases). The CDR3 has 16 residues. Germline V CDR1 and CDR2: SGDLS, YYNGEE. V lost 2 bases, J lost 0 bases, and 12 bases lay in between. This CDR3 is CASSVGTSFSGNTIYF. The CDR3 DNA is TGTGCCAGCAGCGTTGGGACGTCCTTCTCTGGAAACACCATATATTTT.

The V call is TRBV5-4, the J call TRBJ2-7; D gene uncertain. The CDR3 runs 13 residues. CDR1 is SGHNT, CDR2 YYREEE, per germline (reference sequence). Trimming stripped 6 bases from V and 2 bases from J, with 12 bases between. CDR3 in amino acids: CASKVAATYEQYF. DNA of the CDR3: TGTGCCAGCAAGGTGGCCGCTACCTACGAGCAGTACTTC.

The chain has TRBV4-1 and TRBJ2-3; 10 bases map to TRBD2. CDR1 is MGHRA, CDR2 YSYEKL, per germline. V lost 5 bases to trimming and J lost 4 bases; unmatched junction nucleotides: 15. This CDR3 comprises 18 residues. CDR3 coding DNA: TGCGCCAGCAGCTTACGACAGGGTGCTAGCGGGAGAGCAGATACGCAGTATTTT. This codes for CASSLRQGASGRADTQYF.

The chain employs TRBV6-1 and TRBJ2-5; D is undetermined. Trimming took off 5 bases at V and 3 bases at J, with 4 bases between the two ends. Germline V lookup: CDR1 MNHNS, CDR2 SASEGT. CDR3 length equals 11 residues. CDR3 amino acids: CASSPKETQYF. CDR3 bases: TGTGCCAGCAGTCCGAAAGAGACCCAGTACTTC.

Only one count was recorded for this clone. The chain has TRBV21-1 and TRBJ2-3. TRBV21-1 is designated a pseudogene. The CDR3 covers 13 residues. CDR3 region: CASRDLIDDTQYF. CDR3 nucleotides: TGTGCCAGCAGGGACCTAATAGATGATACGCAGTATTTT.

This clone was observed once. The chain is built from TRBV6-1 and TRBJ1-1, with D unclear. The CDR3 loop spans 13 amino acids. Between the trimmed V and J ends, which lost 2 bases and 5 bases, there was a span of 9 bases. Germline V gives CDR1 MNHNS, CDR2 SASEGT. This CDR3 is CASSESSMTEAFF. DNA for the CDR3: TGTGCCAGCAGTGAATCGTCAATGACTGAAGCTTTCTTT.

The gene calls are TRBV25-1 and TRBJ2-4; a possible D gene is TRBD2 (5 bases). This CDR3 spans 15 amino acids. Germline CDR1 and CDR2: MGHDK and SYGVNS. V was trimmed by 4 bases and J by 4 bases, leaving 14 bases between them. The CDR3, as DNA: TGTGCCAGCAGTGGTCTTTTCAGAGGGAAAAACATTCAGTACTTC. Protein sequence: CASSGLFRGKNIQYF.

Here the CDR3 DNA reads TGTGCCAGCAGCCTCCACAGTAATCAGCCCCAGCATTTT. This encodes CASSLHSNQPQHF. The rearrangement uses TRBV7-9 and TRBJ1-5; D remains ambiguous. The V end lost 5 bases, the J end lost 4 bases, and 9 bases lay between the germline ends. The CDR3 contains 13 residues. The germline CDR1 and CDR2 sequences are SEHNR and FQNEAQ (reference sequence).

The genes are TRBV6-5 and TRBJ2-5, with 7 positions matching TRBD1. This CDR3 spans 14 amino acids. CDR1 and CDR2 from the germline V gene are MNHEY and SVGAGI. With V trimmed by 9 bases and J by 4 bases, 11 bases remained unmatched. The CDR3 is CARTTNRGGETQYF. The DNA of the CDR3 is TGTGCCAGAACCACCAACAGGGGCGGAGAGACCCAGTACTTC.

The genes are TRBV5-6 and TRBJ2-4; possibly TRBD1 for D (6 bases). Germline lookup yields CDR1 SGHDT and CDR2 YYEEEE. V lost 1 base and J lost 8, with 13 bases in between. The CDR3 totals 14 residues. This CDR3 reads CASSLSGAHDIQYF. DNA for the CDR3: TGTGCCAGCAGCTTGTCAGGGGCGCATGACATTCAGTACTTC.

The chain couples TRBV15 to TRBJ2-1, with TRBD2 as a possible D gene (5 bases). The germline CDR1 and CDR2 sequences are LNHNV and YYDKDF (reference sequence). The CDR3 has 15 residues. Trimming took 5 bases from V and 6 from J, leaving 17 bases between them. CDR3 nucleotide sequence: TGTGCCACCAGCGGTACTAGACGTGGCGGCAATGAGCAGTTCTTC. Protein: CATSGTRRGGNEQFF.